Shown below are 9 T cell receptor beta chains from a single sample sequenced in a study of patients and donors after allogeneic stem cell transplantation (dated by TCRdb to between 2020 and 2021). Library prep was done by RT-PCR. The listed sequencing device is NextSeq 550. TCRdb cleaned the public reads at Q25 with fastp, built clones with MiXCR and kept in-frame beta chains. Here each entry gathers all rows of one CDR3 protein and keeps the most common genes and DNA. In this sample the table shows about 200,000 distinct CDR3 sequences, 41% of which occur a single time. Together, the top ten hold about 33% of the sample. The source material was blood, either unsorted or a sorted T cell fraction (not recorded which). The receptors derive from a human donor who was either an allogeneic HSCT recipient or a stem cell or donor lymphocyte infusion donor (not recorded which). It is not recorded whose cells these are; they may come from a transplant donor.

The genes are TRBV5-1 and TRBJ2-1, with D perhaps given as TRBD1 or TRBD2 (5 bases each). With 2 bases removed from V and 4 bases from J, the gap between germline ends came to 19 bases. Germline lookup yields CDR1 SGHRS and CDR2 YFSETQ. The CDR3 runs 17 residues. The CDR3 DNA follows: TGCGCCAGCAGCTTAGACCCCGGGGCAAACGAATACAATGAGCAGTTCTTC. Its translation is CASSLDPGANEYNEQFF.

The rearrangement joins TRBV6-4 to TRBJ1-5; the D is unclear. Germline V CDR1 and CDR2: MRHNA, SNTAGT. V was trimmed by 7 bases and J by 14 bases, leaving 18 bases between them. The CDR3 has 12 residues. CDR3 sequence: CASNPGEGGEHF. The CDR3 nucleotides are TGTGCCAGCAATCCCGGGGAGGGTGGGGAGCATTTT.

This rearrangement joins TRBV3-1 to TRBJ2-1; TRBD1 might be the D (5 bases). Per the germline V gene, CDR1 is LGHDT and CDR2 is YNNKEL (reference sequence). This CDR3 spans 13 amino acids. Trimming took 1 base from V and 8 from J, leaving 9 bases between them. In DNA form, the CDR3 reads TGTGCCAGCAGCCAAGTTGCAGGGTATGAGCAGTTCTTC. Its protein product is CASSQVAGYEQFF.

The sample holds a few counts of this clonotype. This chain connects TRBV29-1 to TRBJ1-1; D uncertain. This CDR3 has 10 residues. V was pared by 5 bases and J by 11 bases, with 12 bases between. CDR1 SQVTM and CDR2 ANQGSEA come from the germline V gene. The DNA for the CDR3 is TGCAGCGTTATGGGCCCGGGGGCTTTCTTT. It is translated as CSVMGPGAFF.

The chain recombines TRBV28 with TRBJ1-5; D remains ambiguous. The CDR3 is made up of 14 amino acids. CDR1 and CDR2 (germline): MDHEN, SYDVKM. Trimming cost V 3 bases and J 1 base, with 7 bases left between them. The CDR3 spells CASSFRNSNQPQHF. CDR3 coding DNA: TGTGCCAGCAGTTTCCGGAACAGCAATCAGCCCCAGCATTTT. Complete variable domain (other parts from reference TRBV28 and TRBJ1-5): DVKVTQSSRYLVKRTGEKVFLECVQDMDHENMFWYRQDPGLGLRLIYFSYDVKMKEKGDIPEGYSVSREKKERFSLILESASTNQTSMYLCASSFRNSNQPQHFGDGTRLSIL.

This clonotype was observed a few times. The rearrangement uses TRBV12-3 or TRBV12-4 and TRBJ1-2, with 8 nucleotides matching TRBD1. V shed 7 bases, J shed 4 bases, and the junction held 8 bases outside the gene matches. The CDR3 length is 14 residues. The CDR3 sequence is CASIVMTGAYGYTF. The CDR3 DNA follows: TGTGCCAGCATTGTGATGACAGGGGCCTATGGCTACACCTTC.

This clonotype was found many times. This sequence joins TRBV3-1 and TRBJ1-2; no definite D call. Germline-derived CDR1 and CDR2 are LGHDT and YNNKEL (reference sequence). Trimming took 1 base from V and 3 from J, leaving 9 bases between them. The CDR3 sequence is 14 residues long. CDR3 bases: TGTGCCAGCAGCCAAGCCGGAGATTACTATGGCTACACCTTC. Translation gives CASSQAGDYYGYTF.

The chain employs TRBV12-3 or TRBV12-4 and TRBJ2-1; the match to TRBD2 covers 7 bases. V was clipped by 6 bases and J by 3 bases; unmatched bases: 8. The CDR3 has 15 amino acids. CDR3 sequence reads: CASSLSGKGYNEQFF. CDR3 nucleotides: TGTGCCAGCAGCCTCAGCGGGAAGGGCTACAATGAGCAGTTCTTC.

This clonotype came up a few times. The chain combines TRBV5-4 with TRBJ1-1, with 9 positions matching TRBD1. Germline-derived CDR1 and CDR2 are SGHNT and YYREEE (reference sequence). The CDR3 consists of 16 residues. The trim removed 3 bases at V and 4 bases at J, leaving 10 bases unmatched. The CDR3: CASSSWSRDRATEAFF. The CDR3 bases are TGTGCCAGCAGCTCGTGGAGCCGGGACAGGGCCACTGAAGCTTTCTTT.